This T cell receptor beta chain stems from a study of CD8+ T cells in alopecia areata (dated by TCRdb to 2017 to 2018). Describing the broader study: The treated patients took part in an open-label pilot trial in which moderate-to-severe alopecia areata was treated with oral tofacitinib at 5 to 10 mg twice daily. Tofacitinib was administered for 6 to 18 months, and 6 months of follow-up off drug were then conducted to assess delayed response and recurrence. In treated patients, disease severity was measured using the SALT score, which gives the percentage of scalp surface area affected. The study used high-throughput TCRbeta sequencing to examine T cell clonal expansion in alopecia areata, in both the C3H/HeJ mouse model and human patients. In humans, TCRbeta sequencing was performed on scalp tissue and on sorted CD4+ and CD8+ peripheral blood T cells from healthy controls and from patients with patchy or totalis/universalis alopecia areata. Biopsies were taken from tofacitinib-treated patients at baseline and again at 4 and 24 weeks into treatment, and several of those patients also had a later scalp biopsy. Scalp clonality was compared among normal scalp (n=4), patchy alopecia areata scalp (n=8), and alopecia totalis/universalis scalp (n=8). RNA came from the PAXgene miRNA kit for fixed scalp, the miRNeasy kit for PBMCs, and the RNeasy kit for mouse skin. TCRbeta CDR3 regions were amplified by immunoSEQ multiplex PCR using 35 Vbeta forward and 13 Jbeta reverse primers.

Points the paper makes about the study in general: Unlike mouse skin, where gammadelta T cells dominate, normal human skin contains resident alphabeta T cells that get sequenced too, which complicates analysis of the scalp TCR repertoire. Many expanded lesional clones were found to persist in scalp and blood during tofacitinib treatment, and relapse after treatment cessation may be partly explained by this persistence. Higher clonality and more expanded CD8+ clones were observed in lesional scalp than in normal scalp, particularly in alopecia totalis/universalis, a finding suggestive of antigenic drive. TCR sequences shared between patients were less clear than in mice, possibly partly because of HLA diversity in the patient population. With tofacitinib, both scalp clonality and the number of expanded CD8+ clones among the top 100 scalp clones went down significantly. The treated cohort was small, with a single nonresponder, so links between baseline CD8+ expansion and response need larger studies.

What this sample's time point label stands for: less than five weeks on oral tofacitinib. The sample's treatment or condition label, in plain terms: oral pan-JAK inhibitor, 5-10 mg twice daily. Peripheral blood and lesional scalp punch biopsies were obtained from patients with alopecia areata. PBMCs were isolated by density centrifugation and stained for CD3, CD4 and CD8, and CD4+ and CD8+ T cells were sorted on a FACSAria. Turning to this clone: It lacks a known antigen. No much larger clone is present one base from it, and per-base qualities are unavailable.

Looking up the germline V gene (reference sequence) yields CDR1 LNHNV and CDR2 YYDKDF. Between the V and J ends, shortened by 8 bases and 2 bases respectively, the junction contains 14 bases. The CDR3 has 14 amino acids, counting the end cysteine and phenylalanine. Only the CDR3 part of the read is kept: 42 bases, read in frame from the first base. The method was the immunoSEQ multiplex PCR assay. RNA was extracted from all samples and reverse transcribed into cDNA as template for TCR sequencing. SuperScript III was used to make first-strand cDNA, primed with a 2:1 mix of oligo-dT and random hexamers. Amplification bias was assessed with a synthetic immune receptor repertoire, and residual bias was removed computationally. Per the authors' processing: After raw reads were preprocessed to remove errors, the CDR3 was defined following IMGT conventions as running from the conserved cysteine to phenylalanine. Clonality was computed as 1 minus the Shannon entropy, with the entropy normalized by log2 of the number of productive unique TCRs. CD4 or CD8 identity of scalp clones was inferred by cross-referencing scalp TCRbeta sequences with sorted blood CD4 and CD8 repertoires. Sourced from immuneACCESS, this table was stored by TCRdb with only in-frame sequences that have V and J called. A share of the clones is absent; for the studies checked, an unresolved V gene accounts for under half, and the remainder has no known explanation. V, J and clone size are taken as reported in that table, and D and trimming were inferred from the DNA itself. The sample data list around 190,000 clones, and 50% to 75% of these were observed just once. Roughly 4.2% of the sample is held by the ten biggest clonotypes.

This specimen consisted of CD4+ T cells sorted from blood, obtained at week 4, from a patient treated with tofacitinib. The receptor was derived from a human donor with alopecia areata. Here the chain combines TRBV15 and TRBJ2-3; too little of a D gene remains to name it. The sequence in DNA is TGTGCCACCCGTGAAGCACAGCACACAGATACGCAGTATTTT. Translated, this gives CATREAQHTDTQYF. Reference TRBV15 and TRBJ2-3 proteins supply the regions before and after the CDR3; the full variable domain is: DAMVIQNPRYQVTQFGKPVTLSCSQTLNHNVMYWYQQKSSQAPKLLFHYYDKDFNNEADTPDNFQSRRPNTSFCFLDIRSPGLGDTAMYLCATREAQHTDTQYFGPGTRLTVL.